This TCR beta chain is from a study of post-analysis software for immune sequencing data. Study-level background: Relapsing-remitting, secondary progressive and progressive-relapsing forms made up the multiple sclerosis disease courses.

The authors incorporated unique molecular identifiers into the TCR beta cDNA libraries. Around 500,000 cDNA molecules came from around 1 to 10 million T cells. TCRdb re-called the PCR reads through MiXCR, storing one row per CDR3 protein. The sample shows about 430,000 distinct CDR3 sequences, roughly 40% of them seen only once. Points from the study as a whole: A significant reduction in normalized Chao1 diversity was observed in multiple sclerosis patients versus controls. Samples made in the same batch grouped tightly together by F measure.

Of note for this clonotype: Its specificity is unknown.

This receptor was obtained from a girl aged 2 to 9 with multiple sclerosis. The material sequenced was blood.

CDR3 sequence: CASSLSIISYEQYF. CDR3 coding DNA: TGTGCCAGCAGTTTAAGCATTATTTCCTACGAGCAGTACTTC. The chain has TRBV28 and TRBJ2-7; D uncertain. Germline loops: CDR1 MDHEN, CDR2 SYDVKM. The CDR3 length is 14 residues. V was cut by 2 bases and J by 1 base, with 9 bases left in between.